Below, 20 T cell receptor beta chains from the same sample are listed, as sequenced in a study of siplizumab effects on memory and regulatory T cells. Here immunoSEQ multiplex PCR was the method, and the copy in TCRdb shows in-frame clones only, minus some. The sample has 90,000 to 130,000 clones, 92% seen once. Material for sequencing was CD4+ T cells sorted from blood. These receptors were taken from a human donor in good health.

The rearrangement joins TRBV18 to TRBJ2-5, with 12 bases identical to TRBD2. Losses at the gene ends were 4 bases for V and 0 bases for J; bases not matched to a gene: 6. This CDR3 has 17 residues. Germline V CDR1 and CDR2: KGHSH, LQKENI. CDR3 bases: TGTGCCAGCTCACGGCGACTAGCGGGAGAGAACCAAGAGACCCAGTACTTC. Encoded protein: CASSRRLAGENQETQYF.

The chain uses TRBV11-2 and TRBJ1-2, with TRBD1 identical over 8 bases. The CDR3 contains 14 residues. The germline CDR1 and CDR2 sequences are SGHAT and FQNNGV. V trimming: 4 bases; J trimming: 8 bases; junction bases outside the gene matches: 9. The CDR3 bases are TGTGCCAGCAGCTCTGACAGGGGCTCTGCCGGCTACACCTTC. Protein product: CASSSDRGSAGYTF.

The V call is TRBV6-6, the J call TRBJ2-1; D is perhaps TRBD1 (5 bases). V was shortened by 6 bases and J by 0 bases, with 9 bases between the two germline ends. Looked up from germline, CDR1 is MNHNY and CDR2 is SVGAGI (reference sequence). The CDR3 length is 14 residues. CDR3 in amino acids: CASRGQGSYNEQFF. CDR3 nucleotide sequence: TGTGCCAGCAGGGGGCAGGGCTCCTACAATGAGCAGTTCTTC.

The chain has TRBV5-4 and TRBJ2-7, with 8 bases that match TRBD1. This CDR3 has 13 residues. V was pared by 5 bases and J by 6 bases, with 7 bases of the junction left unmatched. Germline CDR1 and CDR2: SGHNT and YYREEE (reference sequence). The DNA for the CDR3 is TGTGCCAGCAGACCAGGGGGCGCGGGCGAGCAGTACTTC. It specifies CASRPGGAGEQYF.

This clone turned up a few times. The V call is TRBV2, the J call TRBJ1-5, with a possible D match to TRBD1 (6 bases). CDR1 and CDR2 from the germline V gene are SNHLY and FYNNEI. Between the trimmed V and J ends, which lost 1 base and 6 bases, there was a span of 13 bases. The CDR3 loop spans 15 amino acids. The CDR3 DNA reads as TGTGCCAGCAGTGAAGACAATACAGGGACTCAGCCCCAGCATTTT. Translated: CASSEDNTGTQPQHF. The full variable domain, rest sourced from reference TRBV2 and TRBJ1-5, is EPEVTQTPSHQVTQMGQEVILRCVPISNHLYFYWYRQILGQKVEFLVSFYNNEISEKSEIFDDQFSVERPDGSNFTLKIRSTKLEDSAMYFCASSEDNTGTQPQHFGDGTRLSIL.

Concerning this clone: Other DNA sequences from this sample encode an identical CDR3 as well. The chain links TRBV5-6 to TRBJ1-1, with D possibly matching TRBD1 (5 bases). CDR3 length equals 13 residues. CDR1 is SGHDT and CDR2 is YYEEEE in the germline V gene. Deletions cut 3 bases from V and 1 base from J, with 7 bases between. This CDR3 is CASSSGPNTEAFF. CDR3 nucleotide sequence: TGTGCCAGCAGCTCGGGGCCGAACACTGAAGCTTTCTTT.

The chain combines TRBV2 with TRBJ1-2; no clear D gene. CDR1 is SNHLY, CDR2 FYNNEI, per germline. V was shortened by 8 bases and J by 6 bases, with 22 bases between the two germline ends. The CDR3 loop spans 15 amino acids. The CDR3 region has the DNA TGTGCCAGCTCAGGCGGAGCCCTTGACCTTGATGGCTACACCTTC. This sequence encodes CASSGGALDLDGYTF.

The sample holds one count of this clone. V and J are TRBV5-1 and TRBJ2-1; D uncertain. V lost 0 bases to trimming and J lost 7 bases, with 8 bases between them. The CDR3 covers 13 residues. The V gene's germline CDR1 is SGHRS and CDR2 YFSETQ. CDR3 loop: CASSLVAANEQFF. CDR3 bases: TGCGCCAGCAGCTTGGTCGCAGCTAATGAGCAGTTCTTC.

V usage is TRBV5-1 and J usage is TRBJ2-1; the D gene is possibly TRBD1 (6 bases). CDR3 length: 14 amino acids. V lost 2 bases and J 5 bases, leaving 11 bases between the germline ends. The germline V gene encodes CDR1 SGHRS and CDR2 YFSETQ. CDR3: CASSLGGVHNEQFF. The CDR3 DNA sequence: TGCGCCAGCAGCTTAGGGGGAGTGCACAATGAGCAGTTCTTC. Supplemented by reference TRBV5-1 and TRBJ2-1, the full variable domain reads KAGVTQTPRYLIKTRGQQVTLSCSPISGHRSVSWYQQTPGQGLQFLFEYFSETQRNKGNFPGRFSGRQFSNSRSEMNVSTLELGDSALYLCASSLGGVHNEQFFGPGTRLTVL.

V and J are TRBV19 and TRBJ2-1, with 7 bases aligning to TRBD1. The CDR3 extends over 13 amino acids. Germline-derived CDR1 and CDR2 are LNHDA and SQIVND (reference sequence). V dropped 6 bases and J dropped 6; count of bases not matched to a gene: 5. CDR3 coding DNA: TGTGCCAGTAGCACGGGACAGCTCAATGAGCAGTTCTTC. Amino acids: CASSTGQLNEQFF.

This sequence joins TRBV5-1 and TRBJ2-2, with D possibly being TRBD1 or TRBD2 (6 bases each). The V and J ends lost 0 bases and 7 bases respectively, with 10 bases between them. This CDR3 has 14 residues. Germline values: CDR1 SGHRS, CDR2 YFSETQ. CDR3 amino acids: CASSLEGGLGELFF. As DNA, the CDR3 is TGCGCCAGCAGCTTGGAAGGGGGGCTCGGGGAGCTGTTTTTT.

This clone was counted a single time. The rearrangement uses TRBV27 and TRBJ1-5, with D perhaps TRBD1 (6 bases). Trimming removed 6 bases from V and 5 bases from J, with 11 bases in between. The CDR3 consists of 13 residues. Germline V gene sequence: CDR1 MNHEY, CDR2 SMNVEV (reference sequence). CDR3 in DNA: TGTGCCAGCAGGGACAGTATTTATCAGCCCCAGCATTTT. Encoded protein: CASRDSIYQPQHF.

This CDR3 is CASSPRGGRSYEQYF. For the CDR3, the DNA is TGTGCCAGCTCTCCAAGGGGGGGACGGTCCTACGAGCAGTACTTC. This chain joins TRBV18 and TRBJ2-7; TRBD2 is a possible D gene (7 bases). Germline CDR1 KGHSH, CDR2 LQKENI. The CDR3 loop spans 15 amino acids. Trimming stripped 6 bases from V and 1 base from J, with 16 bases between.

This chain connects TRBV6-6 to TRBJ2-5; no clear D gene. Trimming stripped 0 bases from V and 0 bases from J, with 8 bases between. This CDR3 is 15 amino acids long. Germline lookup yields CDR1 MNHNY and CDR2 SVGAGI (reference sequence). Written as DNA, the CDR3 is TGTGCCAGCAGTTACTCGTTTAAGAACCAAGAGACCCAGTACTTC. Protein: CASSYSFKNQETQYF.

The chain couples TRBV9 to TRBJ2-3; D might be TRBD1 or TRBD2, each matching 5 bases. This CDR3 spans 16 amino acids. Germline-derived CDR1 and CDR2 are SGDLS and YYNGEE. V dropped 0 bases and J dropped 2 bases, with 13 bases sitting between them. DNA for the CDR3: TGTGCCAGCAGCGTAGCGTCGGGGCGTTACACAGATACGCAGTATTTT. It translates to CASSVASGRYTDTQYF.

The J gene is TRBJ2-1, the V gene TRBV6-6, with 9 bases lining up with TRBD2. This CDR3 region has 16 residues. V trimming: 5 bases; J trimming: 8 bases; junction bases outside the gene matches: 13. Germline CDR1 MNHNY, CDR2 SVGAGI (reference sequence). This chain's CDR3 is CASSLVLAGINDEQFF. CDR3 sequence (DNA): TGTGCCAGCAGTCTCGTCCTAGCGGGAATTAATGATGAGCAGTTCTTC.

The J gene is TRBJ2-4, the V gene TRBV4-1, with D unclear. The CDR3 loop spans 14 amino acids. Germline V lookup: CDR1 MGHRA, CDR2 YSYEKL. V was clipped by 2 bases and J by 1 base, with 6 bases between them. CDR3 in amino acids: CASSQLMAKNIQYF. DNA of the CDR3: TGCGCCAGCAGCCAACTCATGGCCAAAAACATTCAGTACTTC.

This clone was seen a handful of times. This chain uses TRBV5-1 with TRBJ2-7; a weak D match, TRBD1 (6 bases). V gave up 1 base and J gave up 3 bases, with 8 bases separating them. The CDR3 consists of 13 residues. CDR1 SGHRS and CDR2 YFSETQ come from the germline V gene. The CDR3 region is CASSLPGVYEQYF. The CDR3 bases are TGCGCCAGCAGCTTGCCAGGGGTCTACGAGCAGTACTTC. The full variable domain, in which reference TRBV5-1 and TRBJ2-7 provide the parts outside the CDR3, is KAGVTQTPRYLIKTRGQQVTLSCSPISGHRSVSWYQQTPGQGLQFLFEYFSETQRNKGNFPGRFSGRQFSNSRSEMNVSTLELGDSALYLCASSLPGVYEQYFGPGTRLTVT.

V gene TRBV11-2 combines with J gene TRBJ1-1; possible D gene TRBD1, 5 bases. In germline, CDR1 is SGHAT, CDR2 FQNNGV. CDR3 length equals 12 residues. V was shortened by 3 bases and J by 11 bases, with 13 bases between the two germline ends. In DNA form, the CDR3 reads TGTGCCAGCAGCTTTCGGGGCCAAGCGGCTTTCTTT. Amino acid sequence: CASSFRGQAAFF.

The CDR3 DNA sequence: TGCGCCAGCAGCCGACAGGTGGGAGAAAAACTGTTTTTT. Translating gives CASSRQVGEKLFF. The chain is built from TRBV4-1 and TRBJ1-4, with a tentative D call TRBD1 (6 bases). Germline values: CDR1 MGHRA, CDR2 YSYEKL. The CDR3 contains 13 residues. Trimming stripped 4 bases from V and 8 bases from J, with 11 bases between.